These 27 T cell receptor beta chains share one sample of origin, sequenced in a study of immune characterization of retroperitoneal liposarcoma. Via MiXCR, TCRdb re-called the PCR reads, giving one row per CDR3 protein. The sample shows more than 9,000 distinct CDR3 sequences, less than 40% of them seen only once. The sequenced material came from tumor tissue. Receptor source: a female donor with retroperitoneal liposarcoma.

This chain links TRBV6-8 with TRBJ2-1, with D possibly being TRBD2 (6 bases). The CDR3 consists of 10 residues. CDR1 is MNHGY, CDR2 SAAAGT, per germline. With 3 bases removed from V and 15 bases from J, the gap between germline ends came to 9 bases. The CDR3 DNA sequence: TGTGCCAGCAGTTATCCGGGACTGTTCTTC. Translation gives CASSYPGLFF.

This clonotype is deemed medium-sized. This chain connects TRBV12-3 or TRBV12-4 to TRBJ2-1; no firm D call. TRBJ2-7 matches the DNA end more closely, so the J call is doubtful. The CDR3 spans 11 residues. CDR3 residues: CASSLEYEQYF. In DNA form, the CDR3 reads TGTGCCAGCAGTTTAGAATACGAGCAGTACTTC.

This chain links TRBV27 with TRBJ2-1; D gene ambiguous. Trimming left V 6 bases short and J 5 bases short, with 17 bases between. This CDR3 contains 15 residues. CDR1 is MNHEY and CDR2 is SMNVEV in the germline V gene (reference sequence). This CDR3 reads CASSPTWLANNEQFF. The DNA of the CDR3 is TGTGCCAGCAGCCCCACGTGGCTGGCTAACAATGAGCAGTTCTTC.

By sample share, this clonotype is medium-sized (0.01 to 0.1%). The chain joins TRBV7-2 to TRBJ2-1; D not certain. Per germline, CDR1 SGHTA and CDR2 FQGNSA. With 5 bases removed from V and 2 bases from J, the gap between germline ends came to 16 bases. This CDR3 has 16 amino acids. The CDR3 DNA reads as TGTGCCAGCAGCCTGGACCCGCTCTCGGCCTACAATGAGCAGTTCTTC. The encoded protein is CASSLDPLSAYNEQFF.

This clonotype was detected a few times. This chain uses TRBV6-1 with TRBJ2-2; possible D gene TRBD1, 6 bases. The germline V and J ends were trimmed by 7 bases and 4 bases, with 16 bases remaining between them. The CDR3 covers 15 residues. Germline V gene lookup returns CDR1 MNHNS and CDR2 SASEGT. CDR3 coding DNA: TGTGCCAGCAATCTACAGGGAAGGTCCACCGGGGAGCTGTTTTTT. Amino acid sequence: CASNLQGRSTGELFF.

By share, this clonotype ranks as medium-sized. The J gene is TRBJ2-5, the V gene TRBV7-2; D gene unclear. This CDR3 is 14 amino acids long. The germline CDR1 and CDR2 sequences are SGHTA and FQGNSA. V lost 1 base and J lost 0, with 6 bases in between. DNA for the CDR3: TGTGCCAGCAGCTTAGTTGACTACCAAGAGACCCAGTACTTC. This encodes CASSLVDYQETQYF.

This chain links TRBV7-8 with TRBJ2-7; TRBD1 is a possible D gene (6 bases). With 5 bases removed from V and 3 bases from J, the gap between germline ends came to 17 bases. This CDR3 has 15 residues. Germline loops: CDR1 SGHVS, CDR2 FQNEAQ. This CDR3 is CASSRGRGPFYEQYF. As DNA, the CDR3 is TGTGCCAGCAGCCGGGGCAGGGGACCCTTCTACGAGCAGTACTTC.

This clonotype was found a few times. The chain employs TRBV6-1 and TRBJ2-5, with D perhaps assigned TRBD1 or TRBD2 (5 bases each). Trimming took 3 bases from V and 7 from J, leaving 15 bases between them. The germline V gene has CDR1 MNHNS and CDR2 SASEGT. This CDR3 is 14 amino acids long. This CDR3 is CASSDTGRRRTQYF. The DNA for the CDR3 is TGTGCCAGCAGTGACACAGGAAGGAGGAGGACCCAGTACTTC.

CDR3: CASSPDLVRANGYTF. CDR3 nucleotides: TGTGCCAGCAGCCCAGACCTCGTACGGGCAAATGGCTACACCTTC. This chain connects TRBV11-1 to TRBJ1-2; D remains unclear. Germline V CDR1 and CDR2: SGHAT, FQDESV (reference sequence). The V end was cut by 5 bases, the J end by 6 bases, with 19 bases between. This CDR3 region has 15 residues.

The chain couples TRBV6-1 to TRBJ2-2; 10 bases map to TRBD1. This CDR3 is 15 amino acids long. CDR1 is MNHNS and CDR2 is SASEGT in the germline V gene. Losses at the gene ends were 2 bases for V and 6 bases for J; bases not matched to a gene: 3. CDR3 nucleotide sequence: TGTGCCAGCAGTGAAACCGGACAGGGGGCCGGGGAGCTGTTTTTT. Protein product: CASSETGQGAGELFF.

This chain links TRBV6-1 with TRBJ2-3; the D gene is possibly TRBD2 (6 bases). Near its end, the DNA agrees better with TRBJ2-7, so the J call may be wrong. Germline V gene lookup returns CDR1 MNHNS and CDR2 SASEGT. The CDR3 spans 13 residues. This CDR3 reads CASLAGRAYEQYF. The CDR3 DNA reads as TGTGCCAGCCTGGCGGGGAGAGCCTACGAGCAGTACTTC.

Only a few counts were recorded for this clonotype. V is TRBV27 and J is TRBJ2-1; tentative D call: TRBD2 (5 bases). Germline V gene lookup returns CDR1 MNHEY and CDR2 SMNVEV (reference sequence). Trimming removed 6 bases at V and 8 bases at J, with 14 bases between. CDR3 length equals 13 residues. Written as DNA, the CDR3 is TGTGCCAGCAGCCCCTTTGGAGGCGATGAGCAGTTCTTC. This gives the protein CASSPFGGDEQFF.

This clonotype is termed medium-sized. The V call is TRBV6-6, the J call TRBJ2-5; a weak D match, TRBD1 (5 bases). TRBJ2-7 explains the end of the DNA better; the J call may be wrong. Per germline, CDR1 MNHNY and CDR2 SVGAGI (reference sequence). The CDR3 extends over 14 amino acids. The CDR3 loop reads CASSYRGQSYEQYF. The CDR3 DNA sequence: TGTGCCAGCAGTTACAGGGGCCAGTCCTACGAGCAGTACTTC.

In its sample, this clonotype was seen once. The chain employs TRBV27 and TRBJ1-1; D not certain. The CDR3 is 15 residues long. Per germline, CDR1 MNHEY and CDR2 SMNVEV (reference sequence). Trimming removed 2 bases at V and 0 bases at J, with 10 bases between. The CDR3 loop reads CASSLSSGMNTEAFF. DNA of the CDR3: TGTGCCAGCAGTTTAAGCAGCGGCATGAACACTGAAGCTTTCTTT.

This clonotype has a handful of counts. The DNA for the CDR3 is TGTGCCAGCACAAGGGGTGGGATCTCTGGGGCCAACGTCCTGACTTTC. Translated, it gives CASTRGGISGANVLTF. The rearrangement joins TRBV27 to TRBJ2-6, with D possibly matching TRBD1 (5 bases). Between the trimmed V and J ends, which lost 7 bases and 0 bases, there was a span of 13 bases. The length of the CDR3 is 16 residues. Per the germline V gene, CDR1 is MNHEY and CDR2 is SMNVEV (reference sequence). Full variable domain (rest looked up from reference TRBV27 and TRBJ2-6): EAQVTQNPRYLITVTGKKLTVTCSQNMNHEYMSWYRQDPGLGLRQIYYSMNVEVTDKGDVPEGYKVSRKEKRNFPLILESPSPNQTSLYFCASTRGGISGANVLTFGAGSRLTVL.

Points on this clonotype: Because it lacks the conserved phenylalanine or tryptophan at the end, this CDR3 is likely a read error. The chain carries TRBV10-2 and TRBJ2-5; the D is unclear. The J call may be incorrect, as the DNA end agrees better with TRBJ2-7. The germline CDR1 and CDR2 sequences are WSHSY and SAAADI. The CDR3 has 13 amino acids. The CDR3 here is CASSESAANEQYL. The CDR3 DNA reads TGCGCCAGCAGTGAGTCGGCAGCGAACGAGCAGTACTTG.

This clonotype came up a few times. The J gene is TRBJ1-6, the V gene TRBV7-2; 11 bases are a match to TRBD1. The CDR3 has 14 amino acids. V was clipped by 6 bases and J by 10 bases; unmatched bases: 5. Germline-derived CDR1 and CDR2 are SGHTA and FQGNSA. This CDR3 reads CASRGGTGGSPLHF. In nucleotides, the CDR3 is TGTGCCAGCAGGGGGGGGACAGGGGGATCACCCCTCCACTTT.

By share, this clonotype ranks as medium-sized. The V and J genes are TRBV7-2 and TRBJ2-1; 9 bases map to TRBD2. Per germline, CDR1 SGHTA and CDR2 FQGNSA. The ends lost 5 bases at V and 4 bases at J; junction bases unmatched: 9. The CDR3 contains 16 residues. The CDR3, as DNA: TGTGCCAGCAGCAAGATAGCGGGAGCGCTATACAATGAGCAGTTCTTC. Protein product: CASSKIAGALYNEQFF.

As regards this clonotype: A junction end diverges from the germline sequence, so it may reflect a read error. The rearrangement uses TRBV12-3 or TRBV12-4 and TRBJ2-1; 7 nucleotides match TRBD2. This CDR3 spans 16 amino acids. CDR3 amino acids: CASSFILAASYNEQFF. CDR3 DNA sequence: TGTGCCAGCAGTTTTATCCTAGCGGCTTCCTACAATGAGCAGTTCTTT.

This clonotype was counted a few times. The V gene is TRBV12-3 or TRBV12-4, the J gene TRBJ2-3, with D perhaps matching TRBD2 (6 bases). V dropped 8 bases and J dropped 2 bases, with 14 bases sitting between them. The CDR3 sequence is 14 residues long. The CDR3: CASDVRGLTDTQYF. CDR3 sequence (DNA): TGTGCCAGCGATGTGCGGGGCCTCACAGATACGCAGTATTTT.

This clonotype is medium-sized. As DNA, the CDR3 is TGTGCCAGCAGCTGGGGTATCCGAGAGACCCAGTTCTTC. Residues: CASSWGIRETQFF. The V and J genes are TRBV6-1 and TRBJ2-1; unclear D gene. V was shortened by 6 bases and J by 13 bases, with 19 bases between the two germline ends. CDR1 and CDR2 from the germline V gene are MNHNS and SASEGT. This CDR3 is 13 amino acids long.

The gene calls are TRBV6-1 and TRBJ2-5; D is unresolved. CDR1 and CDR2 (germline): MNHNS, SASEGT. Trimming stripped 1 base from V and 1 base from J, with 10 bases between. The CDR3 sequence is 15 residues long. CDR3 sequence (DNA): TGTGCCAGCAGTGAAGATCTGGCTAGCCAAGAGACCCAGTACTTC. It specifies CASSEDLASQETQYF.

The CDR3 here is CAISERLAGGNEQFF. CDR3 nucleotides: TGTGCCATCAGTGAGAGACTAGCGGGGGGCAATGAGCAGTTCTTC. The chain employs TRBV10-3 and TRBJ2-1; TRBD2 matches 13 bases. This CDR3 contains 15 residues. Germline V CDR1 and CDR2: ENHRY, SYGVKD. The ends lost 2 bases at V and 6 bases at J; junction bases unmatched: 1.

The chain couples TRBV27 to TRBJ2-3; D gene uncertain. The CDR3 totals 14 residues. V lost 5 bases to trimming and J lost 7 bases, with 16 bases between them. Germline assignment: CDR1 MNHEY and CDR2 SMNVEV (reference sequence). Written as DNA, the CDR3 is TGTGCCAGCAGTCCCTCCGCGCTCAGAAATACGCAGTATTTT. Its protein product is CASSPSALRNTQYF.

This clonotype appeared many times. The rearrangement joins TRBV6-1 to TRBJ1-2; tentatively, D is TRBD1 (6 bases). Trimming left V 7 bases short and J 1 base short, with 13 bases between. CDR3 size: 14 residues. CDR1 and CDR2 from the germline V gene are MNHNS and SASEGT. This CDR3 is CASILTGFNYGYTF. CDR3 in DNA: TGTGCCAGCATCTTGACAGGCTTTAACTATGGCTACACCTTC.

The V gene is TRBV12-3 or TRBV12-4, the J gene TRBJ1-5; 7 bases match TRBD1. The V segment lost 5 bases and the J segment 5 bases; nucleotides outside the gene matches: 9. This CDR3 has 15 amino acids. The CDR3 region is CASSPPGQRDQPQHF. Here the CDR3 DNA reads TGTGCCAGCAGTCCCCCGGGACAGAGGGATCAGCCCCAGCATTTT.

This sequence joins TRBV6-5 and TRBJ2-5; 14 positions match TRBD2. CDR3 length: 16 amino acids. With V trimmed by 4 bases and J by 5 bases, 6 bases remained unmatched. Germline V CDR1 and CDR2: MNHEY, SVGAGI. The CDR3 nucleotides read TGTGCCAGCAGTTCCGGGACTAGCGGGGGAAAGGAGACCCAGTACTTC. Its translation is CASSSGTSGGKETQYF.